The TCR beta chain under discussion was sequenced for a study of blood T cell repertoires in COVID-19. Looking at the study overall: Collection of acute and convalescent COVID-19 samples took place in the United States, Italy and Spain.

Method: immunoSEQ multiplex PCR; TCRdb's copy keeps in-frame clones and lacks some. The repertoire holds a few hundred thousand clones, with 80% to 90% as singletons. There are a few counts of this clone. The CDR3 length is 21 residues. From germline, CDR1 is SGHVS and CDR2 FNYEAQ. Between the trimmed V and J ends, which lost 1 base and 0 bases, there was a span of 25 bases. The chain has TRBV7-6 and TRBJ2-1; possible D gene TRBD2, 6 bases. The clonotype was recovered from a man under 40 who had recovered from COVID-19. The sample consisted of PBMCs or T cells enriched from blood (not recorded which). This CDR3 reads CASSLVSGDGPYSSSYNEQFF. The DNA of the CDR3 is TGTGCCAGCAGCTTAGTTTCGGGGGACGGACCTTATTCGAGCTCCTACAATGAGCAGTTCTTC.